These T cell receptor beta chains were read from a single sample in a study of shared clonotypes between healthy human individuals. Assay: immunoSEQ multiplex PCR; the TCRdb copy retains only in-frame clones and omits some. The repertoire holds more than 2 million clones, with just under 95% as singletons. Sample: naive CD8+ T cells from PBMCs. Receptors originate from a man in his late teens or twenties in good health. Some clones in this sample may be carry-over from other donors' samples. Each CDR3 is given with its conserved first and last residue. A D gene is named only where the DNA matches it firmly. Size values are once, few and many counts, or a class for expanded clones, and some rows have none.

J gene	clone size	CDR3 length	D gene	V gene	CDR3 protein	CDR3 DNA
TRBJ1-5	.	16	.	TRBV4-1	CASSQTSGLTDQPQHF	TGCGCCAGCAGCCAAACCTCGGGACTGACTGATCAGCCCCAGCATTTT
TRBJ2-1	.	17	TRBD2	TRBV7-9	CASSPRVAGETYNEQFF	TGTGCCAGCAGCCCCAGGGTGGCGGGAGAGACCTACAATGAGCAGTTCTTC
TRBJ2-7	.	12	.	TRBV10-1	CASSENSLEQYF	TGCGCCAGCAGTGAGAATTCTCTGGAGCAGTACTTC
TRBJ2-7	.	15	.	TRBV6-6	CASSYQEEGPYEQYF	TGTGCCAGCAGTTACCAAGAGGAGGGCCCCTACGAGCAGTACTTC
TRBJ1-1	few	13	TRBD1	TRBV29-1	CSARDREYTEAFF	TGCAGCGCACGGGACAGGGAATACACTGAAGCTTTCTTT
TRBJ1-1	.	14	TRBD1	TRBV6-1	CASSRTGMNTEAFF	TGTGCCAGCAGTAGGACAGGGATGAACACTGAAGCTTTCTTT
TRBJ2-2	.	17	TRBD2	TRBV27	CASSLSGLAENTGELFF	TGTGCCAGCAGTTTATCGGGACTAGCGGAAAACACCGGGGAGCTGTTTTTT
TRBJ2-5	.	16	TRBD2	TRBV5-1	CASSSVGTSEQETQYF	TGCGCCAGCAGCTCGGTAGGGACTAGCGAGCAAGAGACCCAGTACTTC
TRBJ1-5	.	15	.	TRBV6-1	CASSRGREVSQPQHF	TGTGCCAGCAGTAGGGGCCGGGAGGTCAGTCAGCCCCAGCATTTT
TRBJ1-2	.	14	TRBD1	TRBV15	CATSSATGGYGYTF	TGTGCCACCAGCAGTGCGACAGGGGGCTATGGCTACACCTTC
TRBJ2-7	.	10	.	TRBV30	CAWGAYEQYF	TGTGCCTGGGGCGCCTACGAGCAGTACTTC
TRBJ2-1	.	15	.	TRBV11-2	CASSTRSNSYNEQFF	TGTGCCAGCAGTACCAGGTCTAACTCCTACAATGAGCAGTTCTTC
TRBJ2-1	.	16	.	TRBV5-6	CASSLSSGTMGNEQFF	TGTGCCAGCAGCCTATCAAGCGGAACCATGGGGAATGAGCAGTTCTTC
TRBJ2-7	once	16	TRBD1	TRBV7-9	CASSTNTGTGYYEQYF	TGTGCCAGCAGCACGAACACCGGGACAGGGTACTACGAGCAGTACTTC
TRBJ2-1	.	15	.	TRBV7-6	CASSLQGNSYNEQFF	TGTGCCAGCAGCTTACAGGGGAATTCCTACAATGAGCAGTTCTTC
TRBJ2-3	.	16	TRBD1	TRBV5-6	CASSGRPGGHTDTQYF	TGTGCCAGCAGCGGGAGGCCAGGGGGCCACACAGATACGCAGTATTTT
TRBJ2-1	.	13	TRBD2	TRBV4-3	CASSHTTSGSRFF	TGCGCCAGCAGCCACACGACTAGCGGGAGTCGGTTCTTC
TRBJ2-6	few	17	TRBD1	TRBV5-4	CASSLGQGISGANVLTF	TGTGCCAGCAGCCTGGGACAGGGAATCTCTGGGGCCAACGTCCTGACTTTC
TRBJ2-1	.	17	TRBD1	TRBV7-6	CASSLARQGSSYNEQFF	TGTGCCAGCAGCTTAGCTAGACAGGGCAGCTCCTACAATGAGCAGTTCTTC
TRBJ2-7	.	14	.	TRBV7-9	CASSLAGLQGEQYF	TGTGCCAGCAGCTTAGCCGGACTCCAAGGCGAGCAGTACTTC
TRBJ2-7	.	14	.	TRBV19	CASSIVSNSYEQYF	TGTGCCAGTAGTATAGTTTCCAACTCCTACGAGCAGTACTTC
TRBJ2-7	once	14	.	TRBV6-5	CASSPDYPEYEQYF	TGTGCCAGCAGTCCGGACTACCCTGAGTACGAGCAGTACTTC
TRBJ2-4	.	20	TRBD2	TRBV4-3	CASSQWTGLAGLELKNIQYF	TGCGCCAGCAGCCAATGGACGGGACTAGCGGGACTTGAGCTCAAAAACATTCAGTACTTC
TRBJ2-1	once	15	.	TRBV11-2	CASSLGRRGLGEQFF	TGTGCCAGCAGCTTAGGCCGTCGGGGGCTGGGTGAGCAGTTCTTC
TRBJ1-1	.	14	TRBD1	TRBV10-3	CAISRIDREREVFF	TGTGCCATCAGCCGGATAGACAGGGAAAGAGAAGTTTTCTTT
TRBJ2-7	.	13	TRBD1	TRBV27	CASSLTGPHEQYF	TGTGCCAGCAGTTTGACAGGGCCCCACGAGCAGTACTTC
TRBJ2-7	.	14	.	TRBV28	CASSLFGGSYEQYF	TGTGCCAGCAGTTTATTTGGTGGGAGCTACGAGCAGTACTTC
TRBJ1-2	.	14	TRBD1	TRBV27	CASGALGTGFGYTF	TGTGCCAGCGGGGCCCTCGGGACAGGGTTTGGCTACACCTTC
TRBJ2-3	.	12	.	TRBV5-4	CASSLPSSEQYF	TGTGCCAGCAGCTTGCCCAGCAGCGAGCAGTATTTT
TRBJ2-7	.	14	.	TRBV4-1	CASSRGGAGGEQYF	TGCGCCAGCAGCCGTGGGGGGGCGGGTGGCGAGCAGTACTTC
TRBJ2-7	.	14	.	TRBV27	CASSFTRGSYEQYF	TGTGCCAGCAGTTTCACCAGGGGCTCCTACGAGCAGTACTTC
TRBJ1-2	.	15	.	TRBV5-1	CASSLGPGSNYGYTF	TGCGCCAGCAGCTTGGGCCCCGGGTCTAACTATGGCTACACCTTC
TRBJ1-5	once	15	.	TRBV15	CATSPEVRSNQPQHF	TGTGCCACCAGTCCGGAGGTCCGTAGCAATCAGCCCCAGCATTTT
TRBJ2-2	.	15	.	TRBV5-6	CASSPGGVGTGELFF	TGTGCCAGCAGCCCCGGGGGTGTCGGCACCGGGGAGCTGTTTTTT
TRBJ2-1	once	13	.	TRBV7-6	CASSLVSEHEQFF	TGTGCCAGCAGCTTAGTATCTGAACATGAGCAGTTCTTC
TRBJ2-2	.	15	.	TRBV7-6	CASSLAAGDTGELFF	TGTGCCAGCAGCTTAGCTGCAGGGGACACCGGGGAGCTGTTTTTT
TRBJ2-5	.	16	.	TRBV7-9	CASSGVGTYREETQYF	TGTGCCAGCAGCGGGGTAGGGACATACCGGGAAGAGACCCAGTACTTC
TRBJ1-1	.	13	.	TRBV30	CAWSIGPDTEAFF	TGTGCCTGGAGTATAGGGCCCGACACTGAAGCTTTCTTT
TRBJ2-1	.	14	.	TRBV4-1	CASSQVGSYNEQFF	TGCGCCAGCAGCCAAGTAGGGTCTTACAATGAGCAGTTCTTC
TRBJ2-1	.	11	.	TRBV6-5	CASRQGNEQFF	TGTGCCAGCAGACAGGGCAATGAGCAGTTCTTC
TRBJ2-7	.	15	TRBD2	TRBV9	CASSPSGSGSYEQYF	TGTGCCAGCAGCCCTAGCGGCTCGGGCTCCTACGAGCAGTACTTC
TRBJ2-2	.	13	.	TRBV27	CASSVYNTGELFF	TGTGCCAGCAGTGTCTATAACACCGGGGAGCTGTTTTTT
TRBJ2-7	.	15	TRBD2	TRBV5-1	CASSGGLAGAYEQYF	TGCGCCAGCAGCGGAGGACTAGCGGGAGCCTACGAGCAGTACTTC
TRBJ2-5	.	18	TRBD2	TRBV28	CASSLRLAGGPPQETQYF	TGTGCCAGCAGTTTAAGACTAGCGGGAGGACCACCCCAAGAGACCCAGTACTTC
TRBJ2-4	.	16	.	TRBV28	CASSFPFVGAKNIQYF	TGTGCCAGCAGTTTTCCTTTTGTGGGAGCCAAAAACATTCAGTACTTC